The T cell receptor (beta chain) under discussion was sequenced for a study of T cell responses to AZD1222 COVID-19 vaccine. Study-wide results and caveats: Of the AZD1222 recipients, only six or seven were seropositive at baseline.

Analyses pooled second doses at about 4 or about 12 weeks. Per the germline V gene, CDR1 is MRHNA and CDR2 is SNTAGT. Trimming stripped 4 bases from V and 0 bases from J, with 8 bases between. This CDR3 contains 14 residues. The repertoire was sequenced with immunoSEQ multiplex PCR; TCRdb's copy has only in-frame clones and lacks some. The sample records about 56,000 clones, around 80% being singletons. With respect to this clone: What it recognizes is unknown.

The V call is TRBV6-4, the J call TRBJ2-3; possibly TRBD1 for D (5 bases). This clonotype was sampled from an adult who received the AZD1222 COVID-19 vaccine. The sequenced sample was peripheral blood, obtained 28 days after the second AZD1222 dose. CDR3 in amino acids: CASSVQGSTDTQYF. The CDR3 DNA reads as TGTGCCAGCAGTGTTCAGGGCAGCACAGATACGCAGTATTTT.